Listed here are 5 T cell receptor beta chains from one sample, sequenced in a study of CD8 T cells in ankylosing spondylitis. Study-level findings and limits: Made up of about eight highly homologous variants, a TCR beta motif appeared characteristic of ankylosing spondylitis blood.

Their cognate antigens are unknown. TCRdb analysed the 5' RACE reads with MiXCR anew, one entry per CDR3 protein. The sample has about 220,000 distinct CDR3 sequences, about 7.3% seen once. Material: blood, either unsorted or a sorted T cell fraction (not recorded which). The receptors shown here come from a male donor with ankylosing spondylitis.

This clonotype has only a few counts. V and J are TRBV12-3 or TRBV12-4 and TRBJ1-2; D possibly corresponds to TRBD1 (6 bases). V was clipped by 6 bases and J by 0 bases, with 14 bases between them. CDR3 length equals 15 residues. DNA of the CDR3: TGTGCCAGCAGCCAGGGGTTAAAAACTAACTATGGCTACACCTTC. Translation: CASSQGLKTNYGYTF.

Many counts were recorded for this clonotype. V gene TRBV7-9 combines with J gene TRBJ2-1, with TRBD1 matching over 8 bases. Looked up from germline, CDR1 is SEHNR and CDR2 is FQNEAQ (reference sequence). V shed 9 bases, J shed 0 bases, and the junction held 7 bases outside the gene matches. The CDR3 runs 15 residues. In DNA form, the CDR3 reads TGTGCCAGGCCTAATGGACAGGGCTCCTACAATGAGCAGTTCTTC. Its translation is CARPNGQGSYNEQFF.

This clonotype was picked up many times. The rearrangement joins TRBV25-1 to TRBJ1-4, with D possibly being TRBD1 (6 bases). Per the germline V gene, CDR1 is MGHDK and CDR2 is SYGVNS. The V and J ends lost 3 bases and 7 bases respectively, with 15 bases between them. CDR3 length: 15 residues. The CDR3 coding sequence is TGTGCCAGCAGTGAGACAAACAGGGTTGGTGAAAAACTGTTTTTT. Residues: CASSETNRVGEKLFF.

This chain joins TRBV5-1 and TRBJ1-1; D remains unclear. Trimming left V 0 bases short and J 4 bases short, with 7 bases between. The CDR3 contains 13 residues. Germline lookup yields CDR1 SGHRS and CDR2 YFSETQ. In DNA form, the CDR3 reads TGCGCCAGCAGCTTGGGCATAGGCACTGAAGCTTTCTTT. Its translation is CASSLGIGTEAFF.

This clonotype has only a few counts. V is TRBV28 and J is TRBJ1-5, with TRBD1 identical over 8 bases. Germline CDR1 MDHEN, CDR2 SYDVKM. This CDR3 spans 15 amino acids. V gave up 6 bases and J gave up 4 bases; unmatched junction bases: 8. CDR3 in DNA: TGTGCCAGCAGAGACAGGGGCGCCCGGAATCAGCCCCAGCATTTT. Protein product: CASRDRGARNQPQHF.